These 5 T cell receptor beta chains came from one sample sequenced in a study of T cells of healthy individuals. TCRdb re-analysed the 5' RACE reads in MiXCR, keeping a single row per CDR3 protein. The data contain some 100,000 distinct CDR3 sequences, under 20% of them singletons. The receptor set was obtained from a human donor in good health.

This clonotype was detected only a few times. The rearrangement joins TRBV20-1 to TRBJ2-3; TRBD2 aligns across 7 bases. Germline V gene sequence: CDR1 DFQATT, CDR2 SNEGSKA (reference sequence). CDR3 length: 14 residues. V lost 5 bases and J lost 4; bases outside the gene matches: 9. CDR3 nucleotides: TGCAGTGCTCTCAGCGGGAAGGGGCCAGATACGCAGTATTTT. Amino acids: CSALSGKGPDTQYF.

This clonotype showed up just once. V gene TRBV20-1 combines with J gene TRBJ1-6; TRBD1 is a possible D gene (5 bases). Germline loops: CDR1 DFQATT, CDR2 SNEGSKA (reference sequence). The CDR3 is made up of 12 amino acids. V shed 7 bases and J shed 14 bases, with 18 bases lying between them. CDR3 in DNA: TGCAGTGTTGGGGGGGACCGCAAATCCCTCCACTTT. Its protein is CSVGGDRKSLHF.

The sample holds many counts of this clonotype. V gene TRBV20-1 combines with J gene TRBJ2-2, with D unresolved. Germline V lookup: CDR1 DFQATT, CDR2 SNEGSKA (reference sequence). V lost 1 base and J lost 6, with 9 bases in between. The CDR3 covers 13 residues. In nucleotides, the CDR3 is TGCAGTGCTAGAGCGCCGTGGGCCGGGGAGCTGTTTTTT. Amino acids: CSARAPWAGELFF.

This clonotype was counted between two and nine times. The V call is TRBV4-1, the J call TRBJ2-5; 14 bases line up with TRBD2. V trimming: 3 bases; J trimming: 5 bases; junction bases outside the gene matches: 11. This CDR3 has 18 amino acids. The germline V gene has CDR1 MGHRA and CDR2 YSYEKL. The CDR3 nucleotides read TGCGCCAGCAGCCAGGGACCCCGGACTAGCGGGGGGATCGAGACCCAGTACTTC. The encoded protein is CASSQGPRTSGGIETQYF.

This clonotype turned up a few times. The chain uses TRBV20-1 and TRBJ1-4, with D maybe TRBD1 (6 bases). Germline assignment: CDR1 DFQATT and CDR2 SNEGSKA (reference sequence). The CDR3 is 15 residues long. V was cut by 6 bases and J by 4 bases, with 18 bases left in between. CDR3 in amino acids: CSASRGVGNNEKLFF. DNA for the CDR3: TGCAGTGCAAGCAGGGGCGTGGGCAATAATGAAAAACTGTTTTTT.